This T cell receptor (beta chain) was recorded in a study of cytomegalovirus exposure and HLA in healthy donors. The study's findings and limits: Reports showed the classifier diagnosing cytomegalovirus status with high specificity and sensitivity. CMV antigen specificity of a few CMV-associated chains was confirmed in vitro. Cytomegalovirus-associated status was assigned to around 160 TCR beta chains.

Germline CDR1 is SGHNT and CDR2 is YENEEA. The CDR3 has 16 amino acids. V was pared by 1 base and J by 6 bases, with 11 bases of the junction left unmatched. Assay used: immunoSEQ multiplex PCR; TCRdb lists only in-frame clones, some missing. The profile covers 200,000 to 300,000 clones, with around 88% appearing a single time and roughly 1.2% taken by the ten largest. The donors were in the roughly 110-subject validation cohort; that cohort was separate from the roughly 730-subject first cohort. As to this clone: Its target is unknown.

The receptor's source is a woman aged 25-40 years in good health and CMV-seropositive. Source material: PBMCs. This chain joins TRBV11-3 and TRBJ2-7; 8 bases map to TRBD2. For the CDR3, the DNA is TGTGCCAGCAGCTTAGTGGCCGGGAGGGCCTTGGGCGAGCAGTACTTC. This encodes CASSLVAGRALGEQYF. The full variable domain, with the rest looked up from reference TRBV11-3 and TRBJ2-7, is EAGVVQSPRYKIIEKKQPVAFWCNPISGHNTLYWYLQNLGQGPELLIRYENEEAVDDSQLPKDRFSAERLKGVDSTLKIQPAELGDSAVYLCASSLVAGRALGEQYFGPGTRLTVT.